This T cell receptor (beta chain) originates from a study of T cell responses to AZD1222 COVID-19 vaccine. TCRdb's table, derived via immunoSEQ multiplex PCR, lists solely in-frame clones and lacks some. Among under 200,000 clones, approximately 90% were seen once, and the ten largest hold less than 2.5%. Study findings and constraints: Targets within unmutated variant regions were reportedly found for nearly half of spike-specific TCRs. Possibly, clonal diversity was underestimated; donors were largely white British and included more females. Just six people given AZD1222 tested seropositive at baseline.

The CDR3 consists of 14 residues. The junction had 6 bases not matched to a gene; V was cut back by 7 bases and J by 4 bases. Germline V gene data show CDR1 as LNHDA and CDR2 as SQIVND (reference sequence). Note on this clone: What it binds is unknown.

The source of this sequence is an adult in good health. The source was peripheral blood, collected on day 0 of AZD1222 vaccination. J is TRBJ2-5 and V is TRBV19; TRBD1 matches at 10 bases. The CDR3 spells CASKRDRGRETQYF. CDR3 bases: TGTGCCAGTAAGCGGGACAGGGGCAGAGAGACCCAGTACTTC. The whole variable domain, filled in from reference TRBV19 and TRBJ2-5, reads DGGITQSPKYLFRKEGQNVTLSCEQNLNHDAMYWYRQDPGQGLRLIYYSQIVNDFQKGDIAEGYSVSREKKESFPLTVTSAQKNPTAFYLCASKRDRGRETQYFGPGTRLLVL.